A selection of T cell receptor beta chains follows, all from one sample in a study of T cell repertoires in cytomegalovirus infection. One entry per CDR3 protein results from TCRdb running MiXCR on the reads. This table has hundreds of thousands of distinct CDR3 sequences, 40% to 50% appearing once. For these receptors, no antigen is known. Specimen: cultured PBMCs, collected from culture after CMV antigen stimulation. The origin of the receptors is a human donor in good health (CMV status not recorded). Some clones in this sample may be carry-over from other donors' samples. The CDR3 runs from the conserved cysteine through the conserved F or W. Each record gives: V gene, J gene, D gene, clone size, CDR3 DNA, CDR3 protein. The D gene is left open where the match is weak. Clone size, where shown, is once, few, many, or a class for clones that have expanded.

>TRBV6-6|TRBJ2-2|-|-
TGTGCCAGCAGCCCGACTAGTGGATCCGGGGAGCTGTTTTTT
CASSPTSGSGELFF
>TRBV7-6|TRBJ2-1|TRBD2|-
TGTGCCAGCAGCTTATCCCCCGACCTAGCGGGGGCCTACAATGAGCAGTTCTTC
CASSLSPDLAGAYNEQFF
>TRBV11-2|TRBJ1-1|-|-
TGTGCCAGCAGCACAGGGTGGACGGCTTTCTTT
CASSTGWTAFF
>TRBV4-1|TRBJ2-1|-|-
TGCGCCAGCAGCCAAGCTCCCCAGGACGTTGATGAGCAGTTCTTC
CASSQAPQDVDEQFF
>TRBV3-1|TRBJ1-5|-|-
TGTGCCAGCAGCCAAGGGGAGGGGAGCAATCAGCCCCAGCATTTT
CASSQGEGSNQPQHF
>TRBV12-3/TRBV12-4|TRBJ2-3|-|few
TGTGCCAGCAGCTCCAGTATCACGCAGTATTTT
CASSSSITQYF
>TRBV11-3|TRBJ2-3|-|few
TGTGCCAGTCGTAGTGGCCGGCTTAGCACAGATACGCAGTATTTT
CASRSGRLSTDTQYF
>TRBV7-2|TRBJ2-2|TRBD1|-
TGTGCCAGCAGCTTAAACCGGGACAGGGTGGGAACCGGGGAGCTGTTTTTT
CASSLNRDRVGTGELFF
>TRBV27|TRBJ2-1|-|once
TGTGCCAGCGCCCGTAGGAGGGGACCTTCCTACAATGAGCAGTTCTTC
CASARRRGPSYNEQFF
>TRBV7-6|TRBJ2-3|TRBD1|-
TGTGCCAGCAGACTAGAGGGACAGGGACTCCGTGGGAGGCTAGATACGCAGTATTTT
CASRLEGQGLRGRLDTQYF
>TRBV2|TRBJ1-2|-|-
TGTGCCAGCAGTGCGGCCCGTCATGGCTACACCTTC
CASSAARHGYTF
>TRBV28|TRBJ1-3|-|-
TGTGCCAGCAGTATCCCCCGGCGGGCCGGAAACACCATATATTTT
CASSIPRRAGNTIYF
>TRBV5-1|TRBJ2-1|TRBD2|few
TGCGCCAGCAGCATCCAGGGACTAGCGGGGGGGATCAATGAGCAGTTCTTC
CASSIQGLAGGINEQFF
>TRBV6-2/TRBV6-3|TRBJ1-1|TRBD1|-
TGTGCCAGCGAAAACAGGGGGCTTTACGGGGAAGCTTTCTTT
CASENRGLYGEAFF
>TRBV28|TRBJ1-1|-|once
TGTGCCAGCAGCCACAGGTTTGCTGAAGCTTTCTTT
CASSHRFAEAFF
>TRBV7-9|TRBJ1-6|-|-
TGTGCCAGCAGCCGGGGACCGAAAAATTCACCCCTCCACTTT
CASSRGPKNSPLHF
>TRBV12-3/TRBV12-4|TRBJ2-3|-|-
TGTGCCAGCAGACCGCGGACTAGCACAGATACGCAGTATTTT
CASRPRTSTDTQYF
>TRBV5-6|TRBJ2-7|-|-
TGTGCCAGCAGCTCGGAGGGTTCCTACGAGCAGTACTTC
CASSSEGSYEQYF
>TRBV7-2|TRBJ2-3|TRBD2|many
TGTGCCAGCAGCTCGACTAGCGGGGGGGCGTTGACAGATACGCAGTATTTT
CASSSTSGGALTDTQYF
>TRBV27|TRBJ2-1|-|few
TGTGCCAGCAGTTTATCCACAGTGCCCAATGAGCAGTTCTTC
CASSLSTVPNEQFF
>TRBV10-3|TRBJ2-7|-|-
TGTGCCATCAGTGGCCGACAGACCCACGAGCAGTACTTC
CAISGRQTHEQYF
>TRBV6-8|TRBJ2-7|-|-
TGTGCCAGCAGTTACTCGAACCCAGGCGGGTCCTACGAGAAGTACTTC
CASSYSNPGGSYEKYF
>TRBV7-2|TRBJ1-1|-|-
TGTGCCAGCAGCTTAGAGTATGGGGGGTTGAACACTGAAGCTTTCTTT
CASSLEYGGLNTEAFF
>TRBV12-3/TRBV12-4|TRBJ2-7|-|once
TGTGCCAGCAGTTTTATTGGCAGTGGGTTAGACGAGCAGTACTTC
CASSFIGSGLDEQYF
>TRBV7-2|TRBJ1-5|-|few
TGTGCCAGCAGCTTACGCCGGGACAACAATCAGCCCCAGCATTTT
CASSLRRDNNQPQHF
>TRBV7-2|TRBJ1-1|TRBD1|few
TGTGCCAGCAACCCGACAGGGTCCTCGAACACTGAAGCTTTCTTT
CASNPTGSSNTEAFF
>TRBV4-1|TRBJ2-3|TRBD2|-
TGCGCCAGCAGCCAAGATTGGCCTAGCGGAAGCACAGATACGCAGTATTTT
CASSQDWPSGSTDTQYF